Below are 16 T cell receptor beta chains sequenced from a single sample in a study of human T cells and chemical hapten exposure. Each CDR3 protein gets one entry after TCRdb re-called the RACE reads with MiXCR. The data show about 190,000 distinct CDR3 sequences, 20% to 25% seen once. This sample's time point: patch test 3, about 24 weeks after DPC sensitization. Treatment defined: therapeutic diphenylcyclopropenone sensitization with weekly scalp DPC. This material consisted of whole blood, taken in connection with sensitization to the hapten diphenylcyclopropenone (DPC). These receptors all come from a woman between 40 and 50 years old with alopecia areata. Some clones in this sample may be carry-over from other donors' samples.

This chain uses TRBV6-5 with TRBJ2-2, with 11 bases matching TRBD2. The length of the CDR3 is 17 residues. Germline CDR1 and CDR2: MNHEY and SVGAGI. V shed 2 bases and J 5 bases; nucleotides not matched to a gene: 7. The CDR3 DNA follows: TGTGCCAGCAGTTACCTACTAGCGGGAGCAGGAACCGGGGAGCTGTTTTTT. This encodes CASSYLLAGAGTGELFF.

The CDR3, as DNA: TGTGCCAGCAGATCGGGACAGGCAAATCAGCCCCAGCATTTT. The encoded protein is CASRSGQANQPQHF. V gene TRBV6-1 combines with J gene TRBJ1-5; 8 bases fit TRBD1. The CDR3 consists of 14 residues. The V segment lost 6 bases and the J segment 4 bases; nucleotides outside the gene matches: 5. The germline CDR1 and CDR2 sequences are MNHNS and SASEGT.

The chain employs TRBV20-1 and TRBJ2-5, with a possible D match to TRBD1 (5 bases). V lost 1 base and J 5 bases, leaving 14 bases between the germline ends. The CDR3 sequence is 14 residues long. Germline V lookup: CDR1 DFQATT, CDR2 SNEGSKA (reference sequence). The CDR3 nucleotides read TGCAGTGCTAGAGTGGCAGGGTTCGGGGAGACCCAGTACTTC. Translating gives CSARVAGFGETQYF.

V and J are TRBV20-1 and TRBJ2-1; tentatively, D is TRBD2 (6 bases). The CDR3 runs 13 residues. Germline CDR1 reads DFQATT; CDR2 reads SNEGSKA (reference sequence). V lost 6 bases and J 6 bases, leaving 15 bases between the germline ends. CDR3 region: CSAAVRRGNEQFF. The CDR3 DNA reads TGCAGTGCAGCCGTGAGGAGGGGCAATGAGCAGTTCTTC.

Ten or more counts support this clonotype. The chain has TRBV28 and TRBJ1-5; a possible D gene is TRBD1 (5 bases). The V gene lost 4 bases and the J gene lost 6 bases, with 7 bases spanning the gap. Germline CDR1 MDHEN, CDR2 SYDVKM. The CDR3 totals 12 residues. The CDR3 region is CASSSGGQPQHF. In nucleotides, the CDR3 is TGTGCCAGCAGTTCTGGGGGTCAGCCCCAGCATTTT.

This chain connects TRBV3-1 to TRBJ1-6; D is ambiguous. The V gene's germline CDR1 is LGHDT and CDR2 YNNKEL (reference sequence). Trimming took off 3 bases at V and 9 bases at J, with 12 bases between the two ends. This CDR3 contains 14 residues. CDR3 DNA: TGTGCCAGCAGCCATGGGTTGTATGTTTCACCCCTCCACTTT. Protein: CASSHGLYVSPLHF.

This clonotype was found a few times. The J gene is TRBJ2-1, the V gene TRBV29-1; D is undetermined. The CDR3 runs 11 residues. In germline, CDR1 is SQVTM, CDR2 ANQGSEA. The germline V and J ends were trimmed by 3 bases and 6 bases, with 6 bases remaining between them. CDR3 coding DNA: TGCAGCGTTGACTCTCCCAATGAGCAGTTCTTC. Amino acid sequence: CSVDSPNEQFF.

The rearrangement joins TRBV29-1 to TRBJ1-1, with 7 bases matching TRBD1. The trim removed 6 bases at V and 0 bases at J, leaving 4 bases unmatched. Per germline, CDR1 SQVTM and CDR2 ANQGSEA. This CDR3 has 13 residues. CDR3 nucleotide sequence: TGCAGCGTCCTGGGACAGATGAACACTGAAGCTTTCTTT. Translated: CSVLGQMNTEAFF.

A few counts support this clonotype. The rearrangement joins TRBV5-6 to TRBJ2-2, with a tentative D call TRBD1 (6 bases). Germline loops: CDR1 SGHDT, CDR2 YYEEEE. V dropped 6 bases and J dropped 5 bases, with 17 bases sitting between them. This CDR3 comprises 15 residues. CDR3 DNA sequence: TGTGCCAGCAAGACAGGCCTTCTGAAGACCGGGGAGCTGTTTTTT. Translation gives CASKTGLLKTGELFF.

CDR3 DNA sequence: TGCGCCAGCAGCTTGGCCAATAAGCGGGAGCAGTTCTTC. Residues: CASSLANKREQFF. The chain recombines TRBV5-1 with TRBJ2-1; D is possibly TRBD2 (5 bases). CDR1 SGHRS and CDR2 YFSETQ come from the germline V gene. The V end was cut by 0 bases, the J end by 10 bases, with 11 bases between. This CDR3 region has 13 residues. Variable domain in full (rest from reference TRBV5-1 and TRBJ2-1): KAGVTQTPRYLIKTRGQQVTLSCSPISGHRSVSWYQQTPGQGLQFLFEYFSETQRNKGNFPGRFSGRQFSNSRSEMNVSTLELGDSALYLCASSLANKREQFFGPGTRLTVL.

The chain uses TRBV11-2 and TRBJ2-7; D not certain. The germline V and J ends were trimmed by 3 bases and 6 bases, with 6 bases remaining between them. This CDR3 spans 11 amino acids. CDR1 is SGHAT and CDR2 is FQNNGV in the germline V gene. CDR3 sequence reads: CASSLDAEQYF. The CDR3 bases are TGTGCCAGCAGCTTGGACGCCGAGCAGTACTTC.

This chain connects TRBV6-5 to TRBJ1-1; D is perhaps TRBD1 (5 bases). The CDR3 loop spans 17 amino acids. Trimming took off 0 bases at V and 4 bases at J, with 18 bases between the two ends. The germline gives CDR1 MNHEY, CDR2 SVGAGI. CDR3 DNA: TGTGCCAGCAGTTACTCCCCGAGCTCAGGGCGCCCCACTGAAGCTTTCTTT. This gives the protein CASSYSPSSGRPTEAFF.

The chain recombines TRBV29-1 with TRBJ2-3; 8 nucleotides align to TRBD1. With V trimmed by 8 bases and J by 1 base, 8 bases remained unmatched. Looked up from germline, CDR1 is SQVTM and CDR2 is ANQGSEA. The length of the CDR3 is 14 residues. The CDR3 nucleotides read TGCAGCTCGACAGGGGACAGCGGCACAGATACGCAGTATTTT. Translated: CSSTGDSGTDTQYF.

CDR3 in amino acids: CASGQGGSPLHF. CDR3 DNA sequence: TGTGCCTCCGGACAGGGAGGATCACCCCTCCACTTT. The V and J genes are TRBV10-3 and TRBJ1-6, with 8 bases identical to TRBD1. V gave up 11 bases and J gave up 10 bases; unmatched junction bases: 7. The CDR3 sequence is 12 residues long. Germline V gene lookup returns CDR1 ENHRY and CDR2 SYGVKD.

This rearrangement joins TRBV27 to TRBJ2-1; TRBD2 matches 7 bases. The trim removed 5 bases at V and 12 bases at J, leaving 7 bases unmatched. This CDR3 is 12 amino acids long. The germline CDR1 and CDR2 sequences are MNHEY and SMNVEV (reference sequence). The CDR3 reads CASSPPGGGQFF. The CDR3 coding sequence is TGTGCCAGCAGTCCCCCGGGGGGTGGGCAGTTCTTC.

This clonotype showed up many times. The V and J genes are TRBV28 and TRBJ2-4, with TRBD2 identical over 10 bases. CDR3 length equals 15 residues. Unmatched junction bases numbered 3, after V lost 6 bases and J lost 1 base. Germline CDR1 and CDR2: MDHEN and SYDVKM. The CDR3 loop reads CASSGAGGAKNIQYF. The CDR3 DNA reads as TGTGCCAGCAGCGGAGCGGGGGGGGCCAAAAACATTCAGTACTTC.